This TCR beta chain stems from a study of beta chain features in type 1 diabetes. Details on this clone: Its antigen is unknown.

J lost 0 bases, V lost 5 bases, and 1 base had no gene match. Germline assignment: CDR1 KGHSH and CDR2 LQKENI. The CDR3 has 14 residues. Reverse transcribing all isolated RNA meant expressed TCRB transcripts were sequenced. Assay used: immunoSEQ multiplex PCR; TCRdb lists only in-frame clones, some missing. The data hold hundreds of thousands of clones, with roughly a sixth observed a single time. Study-level results: There was a moderate but significant shortening of TCRB CDR3s in all four CD4+ subsets of Type 1 diabetes patients. Relative to healthy donors, patients appeared to have naive, central memory and Treg TCRB repertoires that were more similar.

One heparinised draw, averaging around 120 mL, was taken per donor. The gene calls are TRBV18 and TRBJ2-1; 7 bases agree with TRBD1. The receptor was isolated from a man between 18 and 29 years old in good health. Sequencing input: naive CD4+ T cells from blood. The CDR3: CASSRDSSYNEQFF. The CDR3, as DNA: TGTGCCAGCTCAAGGGACAGCTCCTACAATGAGCAGTTCTTC.